Following are 8 T cell receptor beta chains from one sample sequenced in a study of blood T cell repertoires in COVID-19. The protocol was immunoSEQ multiplex PCR, while the TCRdb copy is restricted to in-frame clones and leaves out a portion. The sample has 70,000 to 100,000 clones, 88% seen once. The sample taken for sequencing was peripheral blood. Receptors were obtained from a human donor in a cohort sampled during active COVID-19.

The CDR3 bases are TGTGCCAGCAGCCCAGGGCGTGGCGGGAAGAGCTCCTACAATGAGCAGTTCTTC. Its translation: CASSPGRGGKSSYNEQFF. The rearrangement joins TRBV5-4 to TRBJ2-1; weak D call: TRBD2 (6 bases). The germline CDR1 and CDR2 sequences are SGHNT and YYREEE (reference sequence). Trimming took off 4 bases at V and 0 bases at J, with 20 bases between the two ends. The CDR3 covers 18 residues.

The gene calls are TRBV6-5 and TRBJ1-2; perhaps TRBD1 as D (6 bases). V was pared by 6 bases and J by 5 bases, with 10 bases between. The CDR3 covers 12 residues. Germline V CDR1 and CDR2: MNHEY, SVGAGI. The CDR3 region is CASSDRIYGYTF. The CDR3 DNA is TGTGCCAGCAGCGACAGGATATATGGCTACACCTTC.

This chain joins TRBV5-4 and TRBJ2-1; 13 bases agree with TRBD2. V dropped 0 bases and J dropped 4; count of bases not matched to a gene: 1. There are 16 residues in the CDR3. CDR1 and CDR2 (germline): SGHNT, YYREEE (reference sequence). The chain's CDR3 is CASSLGGLAGYNEQFF. The CDR3 DNA reads as TGTGCCAGCAGCTTGGGGGGACTAGCGGGGTACAATGAGCAGTTCTTC.

This clone was observed once. The chain joins TRBV5-1 to TRBJ1-1, with TRBD1 identical over 7 bases. The CDR3 has 13 amino acids. Germline V gene lookup returns CDR1 SGHRS and CDR2 YFSETQ. Trimming at V came to 4 bases and at J to 4 bases, leaving 4 bases not matched to a gene. The CDR3 sequence is CASSADRSTEAFF. The CDR3 bases are TGCGCCAGCAGCGCGGACAGGAGCACTGAAGCTTTCTTT.

The J gene is TRBJ1-5, the V gene TRBV9, with D tentatively TRBD1 (5 bases). The CDR3 consists of 13 residues. CDR1 and CDR2 (germline): SGDLS, YYNGEE. V lost 4 bases and J lost 4, with 9 bases in between. The CDR3 sequence is CASSPQENQPQHF. The CDR3 bases are TGTGCCAGCAGCCCACAGGAGAATCAGCCCCAGCATTTT.

The V call is TRBV7-2, the J call TRBJ1-6, with a weak D call TRBD1 (5 bases). CDR1 SGHTA and CDR2 FQGNSA come from the germline V gene. Trimming removed 5 bases at V and 4 bases at J, with 6 bases between. The CDR3 has 13 amino acids. CDR3 region: CASSDRYNSPLHF. The CDR3 nucleotides read TGTGCCAGCAGCGACAGATATAATTCACCCCTCCACTTT.

This clone appeared a single time. CDR3 sequence reads: CASSSAGGDTGELFF. The CDR3 DNA reads TGTGCCAGTAGTTCGGCGGGAGGGGACACCGGGGAGCTGTTTTTT. The J gene is TRBJ2-2, the V gene TRBV19; TRBD2 matches 9 bases. The length of the CDR3 is 15 residues. V shed 5 bases, J shed 3 bases, and the junction held 4 bases outside the gene matches. Germline V gives CDR1 LNHDA, CDR2 SQIVND (reference sequence).

The chain joins TRBV28 to TRBJ2-7; 7 bases match TRBD1. V dropped 1 base and J dropped 2; count of bases not matched to a gene: 14. The CDR3 spans 18 residues. The germline V gene has CDR1 MDHEN and CDR2 SYDVKM. The CDR3 loop reads CASSLFLETGQETYEQYF. CDR3 bases: TGTGCCAGCAGTTTATTCCTGGAGACCGGACAGGAAACCTACGAGCAGTACTTC.